This T cell receptor (beta chain) was observed in a study of blood T cell repertoires in COVID-19. The overall study: From the United States, Italy and Spain came samples of acute and convalescent COVID-19. T cells, B-cell-depleted T cells, or PBMCs supplied cDNA or gDNA.

As processed by the authors: Reference gene primers were amplified, and this amplification served to estimate nucleated cell counts. Produced via immunoSEQ multiplex PCR; TCRdb's table is partial and in-frame only. V and J calls and clone size follow that table, whereas D and trimming were derived from the DNA. The data show roughly 30,000 clones, nearly 90% seen once. The receptor was isolated from a man aged 60 to 75 with active COVID-19. Material: peripheral blood.

DNA for the CDR3: TGTGCCAGCAGCTTAGGGCCGGGACTAGCTCCTTACAATGAGCAGTTCTTC. This translates into CASSLGPGLAPYNEQFF. This chain links TRBV7-2 with TRBJ2-1; 9 bases align to TRBD2. CDR3 size: 17 residues. Unmatched junction bases numbered 8, after V lost 1 base and J lost 4 bases. Germline V gene sequence: CDR1 SGHTA, CDR2 FQGNSA.